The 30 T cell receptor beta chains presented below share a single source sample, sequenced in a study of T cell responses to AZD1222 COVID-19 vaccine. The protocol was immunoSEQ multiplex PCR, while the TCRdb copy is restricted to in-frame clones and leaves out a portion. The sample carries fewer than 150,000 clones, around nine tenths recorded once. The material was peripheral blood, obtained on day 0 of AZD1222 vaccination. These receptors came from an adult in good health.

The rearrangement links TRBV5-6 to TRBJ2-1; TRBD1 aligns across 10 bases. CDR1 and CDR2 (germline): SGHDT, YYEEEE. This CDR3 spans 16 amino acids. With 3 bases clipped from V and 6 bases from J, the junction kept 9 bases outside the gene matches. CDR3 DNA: TGTGCCAGCAGCTCACCGGGACAGGGGAATTCCAATGAGCAGTTCTTC. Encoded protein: CASSSPGQGNSNEQFF.

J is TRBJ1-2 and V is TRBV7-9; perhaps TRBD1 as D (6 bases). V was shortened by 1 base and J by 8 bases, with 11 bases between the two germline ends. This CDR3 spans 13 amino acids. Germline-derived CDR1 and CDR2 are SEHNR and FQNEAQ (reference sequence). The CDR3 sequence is CASSLGTVRGYTF. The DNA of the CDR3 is TGTGCCAGCAGCTTAGGGACAGTTAGGGGCTACACCTTC.

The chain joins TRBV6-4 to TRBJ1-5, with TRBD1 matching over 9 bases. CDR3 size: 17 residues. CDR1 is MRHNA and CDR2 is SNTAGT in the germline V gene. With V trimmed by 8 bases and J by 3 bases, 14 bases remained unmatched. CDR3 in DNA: TGTGCCAGCGGGGTTAAACAGGGGGCCCCCGACAATCAGCCCCAGCATTTT. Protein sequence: CASGVKQGAPDNQPQHF.

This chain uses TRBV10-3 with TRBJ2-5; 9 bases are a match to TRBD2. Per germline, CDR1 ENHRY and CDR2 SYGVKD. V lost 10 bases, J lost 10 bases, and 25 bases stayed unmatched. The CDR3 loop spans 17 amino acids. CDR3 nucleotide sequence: TGTGCCACCTCTCCTCAGGGTCTAGCGGGGACCCGGGACGTCCAGTACTTC. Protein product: CATSPQGLAGTRDVQYF.

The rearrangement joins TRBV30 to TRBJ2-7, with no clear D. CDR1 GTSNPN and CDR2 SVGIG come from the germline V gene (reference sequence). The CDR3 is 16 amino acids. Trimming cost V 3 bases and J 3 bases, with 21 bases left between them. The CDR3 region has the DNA TGTGCCTGGAGCCGGCGGAAGGGCCCAGAAAACTACGAGCAGTACTTC. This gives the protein CAWSRRKGPENYEQYF.

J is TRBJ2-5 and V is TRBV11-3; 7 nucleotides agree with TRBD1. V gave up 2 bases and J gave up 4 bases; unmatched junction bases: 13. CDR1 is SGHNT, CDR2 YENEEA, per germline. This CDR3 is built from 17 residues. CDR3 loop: CASSLRGGRQGRETQYF. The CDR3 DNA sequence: TGTGCCAGCAGCTTAAGAGGCGGCCGACAGGGTAGAGAGACCCAGTACTTC.

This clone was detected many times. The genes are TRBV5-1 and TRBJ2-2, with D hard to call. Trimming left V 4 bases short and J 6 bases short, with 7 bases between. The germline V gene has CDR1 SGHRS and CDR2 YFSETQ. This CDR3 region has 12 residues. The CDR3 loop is CASSPVPGELFF. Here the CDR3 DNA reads TGCGCCAGCAGCCCAGTACCCGGGGAGCTGTTTTTT.

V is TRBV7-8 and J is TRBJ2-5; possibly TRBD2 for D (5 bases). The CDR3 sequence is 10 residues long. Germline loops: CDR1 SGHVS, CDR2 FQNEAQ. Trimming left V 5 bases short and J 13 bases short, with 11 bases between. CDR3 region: CASSRGQLYF. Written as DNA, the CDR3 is TGTGCCAGCAGCCGCGGGCAATTGTACTTC.

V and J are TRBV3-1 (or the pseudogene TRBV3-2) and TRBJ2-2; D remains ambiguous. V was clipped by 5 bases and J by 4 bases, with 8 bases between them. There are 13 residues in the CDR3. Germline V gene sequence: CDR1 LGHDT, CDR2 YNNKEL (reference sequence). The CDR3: CASSARGTGELFF. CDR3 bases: TGTGCCAGCAGCGCCCGAGGCACCGGGGAGCTGTTTTTT.

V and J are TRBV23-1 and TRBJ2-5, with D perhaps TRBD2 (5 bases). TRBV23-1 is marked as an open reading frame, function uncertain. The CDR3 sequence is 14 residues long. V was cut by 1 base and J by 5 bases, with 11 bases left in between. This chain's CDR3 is CASSQYYGVETQYF. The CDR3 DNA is TGCGCCAGCAGTCAATACTACGGGGTGGAGACCCAGTACTTC.

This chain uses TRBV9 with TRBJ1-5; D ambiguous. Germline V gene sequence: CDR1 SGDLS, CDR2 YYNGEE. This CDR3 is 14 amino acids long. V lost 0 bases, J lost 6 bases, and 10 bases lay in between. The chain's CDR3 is CASSVAAGGQPQHF. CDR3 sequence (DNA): TGTGCCAGCAGCGTAGCTGCGGGTGGTCAGCCCCAGCATTTT.

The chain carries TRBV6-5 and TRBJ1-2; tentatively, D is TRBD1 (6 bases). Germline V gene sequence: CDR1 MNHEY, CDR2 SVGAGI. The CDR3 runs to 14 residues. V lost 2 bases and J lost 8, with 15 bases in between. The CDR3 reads CASSYIAGVGGYTF. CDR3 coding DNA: TGTGCCAGCAGTTACATCGCAGGGGTCGGAGGCTACACCTTC.

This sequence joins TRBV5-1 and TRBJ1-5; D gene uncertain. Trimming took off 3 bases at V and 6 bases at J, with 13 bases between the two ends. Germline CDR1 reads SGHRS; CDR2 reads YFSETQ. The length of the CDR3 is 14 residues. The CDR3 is CASSSEGGGQPQHF. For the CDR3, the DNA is TGCGCCAGCAGCTCAGAGGGAGGAGGTCAGCCCCAGCATTTT.

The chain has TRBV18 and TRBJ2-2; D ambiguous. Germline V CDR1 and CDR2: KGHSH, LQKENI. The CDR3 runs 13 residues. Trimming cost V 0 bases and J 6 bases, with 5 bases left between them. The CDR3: CASSPPRPGELFF. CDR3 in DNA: TGTGCCAGCTCACCACCGCGGCCCGGGGAGCTGTTTTTT.

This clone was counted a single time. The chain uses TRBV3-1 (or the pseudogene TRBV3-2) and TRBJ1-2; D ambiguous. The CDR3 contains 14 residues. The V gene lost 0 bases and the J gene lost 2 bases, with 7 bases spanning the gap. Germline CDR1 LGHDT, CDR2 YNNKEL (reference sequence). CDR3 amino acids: CASSQDLRNYGYTF. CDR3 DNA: TGTGCCAGCAGCCAAGATCTACGGAACTATGGCTACACCTTC.

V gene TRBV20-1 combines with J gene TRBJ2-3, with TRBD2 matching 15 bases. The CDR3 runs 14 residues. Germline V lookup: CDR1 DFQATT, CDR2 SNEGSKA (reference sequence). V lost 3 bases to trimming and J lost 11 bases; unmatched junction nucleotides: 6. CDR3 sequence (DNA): TGCAGTGCTAGTGGACTAGCGGGAGGGCGGGGGCAGTATTTT. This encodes CSASGLAGGRGQYF.

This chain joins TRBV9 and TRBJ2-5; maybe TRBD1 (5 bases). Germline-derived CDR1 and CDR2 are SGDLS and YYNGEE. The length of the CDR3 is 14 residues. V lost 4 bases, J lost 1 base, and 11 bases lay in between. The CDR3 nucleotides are TGTGCCAGCAGCCCCCGACAGAGCCAAGAGACCCAGTACTTC. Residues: CASSPRQSQETQYF. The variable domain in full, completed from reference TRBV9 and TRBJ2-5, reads DSGVTQTPKHLITATGQRVTLRCSPRSGDLSVYWYQQSLDQGLQFLIQYYNGEERAKGNILERFSAQQFPDLHSELNLSSLELGDSALYFCASSPRQSQETQYFGPGTRLLVL.

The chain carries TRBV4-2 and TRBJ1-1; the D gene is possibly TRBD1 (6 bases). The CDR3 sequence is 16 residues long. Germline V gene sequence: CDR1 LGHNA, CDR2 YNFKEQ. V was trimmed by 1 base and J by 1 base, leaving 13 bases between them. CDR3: CASSQVGRGANTEAFF. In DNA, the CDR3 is TGTGCCAGCAGCCAAGTAGGTCGGGGGGCGAACACTGAAGCTTTCTTT.

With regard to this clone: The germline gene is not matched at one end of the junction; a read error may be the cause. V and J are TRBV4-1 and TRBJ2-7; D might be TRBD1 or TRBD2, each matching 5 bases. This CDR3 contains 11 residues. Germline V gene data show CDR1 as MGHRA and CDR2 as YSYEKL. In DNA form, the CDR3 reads TGCGCCAGCAGCCAACGTGGGACCTACCTCTTC. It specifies CASSQRGTYLF.

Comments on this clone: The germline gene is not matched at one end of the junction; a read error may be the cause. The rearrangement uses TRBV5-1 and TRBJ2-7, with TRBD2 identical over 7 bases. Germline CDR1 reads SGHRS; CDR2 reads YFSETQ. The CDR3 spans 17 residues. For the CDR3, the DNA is TGCGCCAGCAGATTGGGAGGGGAGGGGTACGAGAGGTACGAGCAGTACTTC. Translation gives CASRLGGEGYERYEQYF.

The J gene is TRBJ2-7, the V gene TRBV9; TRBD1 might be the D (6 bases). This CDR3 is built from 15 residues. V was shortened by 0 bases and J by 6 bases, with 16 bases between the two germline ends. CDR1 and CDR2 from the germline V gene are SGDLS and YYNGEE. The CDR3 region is CASSVEGGGLGEQYF. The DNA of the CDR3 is TGTGCCAGCAGCGTAGAAGGGGGTGGGCTAGGCGAGCAGTACTTC. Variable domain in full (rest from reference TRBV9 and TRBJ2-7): DSGVTQTPKHLITATGQRVTLRCSPRSGDLSVYWYQQSLDQGLQFLIQYYNGEERAKGNILERFSAQQFPDLHSELNLSSLELGDSALYFCASSVEGGGLGEQYFGPGTRLTVT.

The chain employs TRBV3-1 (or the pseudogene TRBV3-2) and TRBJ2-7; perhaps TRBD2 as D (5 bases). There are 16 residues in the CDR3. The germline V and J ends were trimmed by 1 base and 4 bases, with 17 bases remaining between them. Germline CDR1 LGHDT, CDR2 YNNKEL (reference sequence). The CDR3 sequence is CASSQGLSRTGYEQYF. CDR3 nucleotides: TGTGCCAGCAGCCAAGGGCTTTCCCGGACTGGGTACGAGCAGTACTTC.

This chain's CDR3 is CASSPRGALAGGNNEQFF. Written as DNA, the CDR3 is TGTGCCAGCAGCCCCCGGGGGGCGTTGGCGGGGGGCAACAATGAGCAGTTCTTC. This chain uses TRBV7-9 with TRBJ2-1; 8 bases line up with TRBD2. CDR1 and CDR2 (germline): SEHNR, FQNEAQ (reference sequence). The J segment lost 5 bases and the V segment lost 5 bases, leaving 17 bases of the junction unmatched. This CDR3 has 18 amino acids.

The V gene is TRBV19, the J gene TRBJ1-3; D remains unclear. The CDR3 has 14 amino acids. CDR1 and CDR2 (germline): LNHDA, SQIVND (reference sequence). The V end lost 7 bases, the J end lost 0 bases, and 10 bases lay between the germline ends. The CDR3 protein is CASIPGLSGNTIYF. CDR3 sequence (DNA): TGTGCCAGTATACCGGGTCTCTCTGGAAACACCATATATTTT.

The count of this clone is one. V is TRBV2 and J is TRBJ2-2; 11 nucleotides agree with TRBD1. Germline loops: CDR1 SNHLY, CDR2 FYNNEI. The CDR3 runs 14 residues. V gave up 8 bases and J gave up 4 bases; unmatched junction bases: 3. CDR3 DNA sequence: TGTGCCAGCGAGGGGACAGGGGGCACCGGGGAGCTGTTTTTT. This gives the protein CASEGTGGTGELFF.

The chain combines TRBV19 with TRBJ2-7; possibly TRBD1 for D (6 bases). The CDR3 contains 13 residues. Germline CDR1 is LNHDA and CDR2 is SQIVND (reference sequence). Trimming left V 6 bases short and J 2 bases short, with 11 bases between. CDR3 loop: CASSRDNTYEQYF. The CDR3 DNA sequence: TGTGCCAGTAGCCGGGACAACACCTACGAGCAGTACTTC.

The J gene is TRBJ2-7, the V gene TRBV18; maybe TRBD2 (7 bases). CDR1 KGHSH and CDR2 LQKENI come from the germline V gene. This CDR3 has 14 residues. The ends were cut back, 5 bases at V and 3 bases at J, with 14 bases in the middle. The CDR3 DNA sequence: TGTGCCAGCTCAGCGGGGGCAGATTACTACGAGCAGTACTTC. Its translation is CASSAGADYYEQYF. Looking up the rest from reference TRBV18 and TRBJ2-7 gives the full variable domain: NAGVMQNPRHLVRRRGQEARLRCSPMKGHSHVYWYRQLPEEGLKFMVYLQKENIIDESGMPKERFSAEFPKEGPSILRIQQVVRGDSAAYFCASSAGADYYEQYFGPGTRLTVT.

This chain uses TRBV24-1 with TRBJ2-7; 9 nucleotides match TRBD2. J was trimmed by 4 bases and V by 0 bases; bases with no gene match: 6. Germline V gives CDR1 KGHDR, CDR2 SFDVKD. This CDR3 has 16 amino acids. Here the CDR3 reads CATSDLGAGGSYEQYF. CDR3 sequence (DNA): TGTGCCACCAGTGATTTGGGGGCGGGAGGGAGTTACGAGCAGTACTTC.

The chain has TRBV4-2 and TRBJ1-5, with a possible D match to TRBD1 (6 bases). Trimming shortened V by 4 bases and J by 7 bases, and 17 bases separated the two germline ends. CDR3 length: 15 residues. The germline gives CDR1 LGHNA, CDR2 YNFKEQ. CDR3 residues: CASSPTQGTQQPQHF. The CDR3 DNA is TGTGCCAGCAGCCCAACACAGGGAACCCAGCAGCCCCAGCATTTT.

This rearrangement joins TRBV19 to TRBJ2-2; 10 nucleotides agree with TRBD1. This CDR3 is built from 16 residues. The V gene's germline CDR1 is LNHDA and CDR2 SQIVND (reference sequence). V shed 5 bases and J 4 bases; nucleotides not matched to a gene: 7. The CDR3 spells CASSLRDRGTTGELFF. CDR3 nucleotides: TGTGCCAGTAGTCTCCGGGACAGGGGTACCACCGGGGAGCTGTTTTTT.